Sequencing of this TCR beta chain was carried out in a study of blood T cell repertoires in COVID-19. In the study overall: The study drew acute and convalescent COVID-19 samples from the United States, Italy and Spain. Sources were T cells, B-cell-depleted T cells, or PBMCs; the material itself was cDNA or gDNA.

In the authors' workflow: Amplification of reference gene primers was used by the study to estimate nucleated cell counts. Only in-frame clones appear in the TCRdb table, and some are missing; sequencing was by immunoSEQ multiplex PCR. V, J and clone size derive from that table, while D and trimming were established from the DNA sequence. The sample contains 250,000 to 350,000 clones, about nine tenths of which appear only once. Germline V lookup: CDR1 LGHNA, CDR2 YSLEER. Between the trimmed V and J ends, which lost 4 bases and 2 bases, there was a span of 9 bases. CDR3 length: 15 amino acids. Sequences were obtained from peripheral blood. The chain is built from TRBV4-3 and TRBJ2-6; D unclear. The origin of this receptor is a woman aged 60-75 years with acute or convalescent COVID-19. CDR3 region: CASSPQATGANVLTF. CDR3 in DNA: TGCGCCAGCAGCCCGCAGGCTACTGGGGCCAACGTCCTGACTTTC.